What follows describes a single TCR beta chain. This may arise from a read error, as a much more abundant clone is one base away. Distinct nucleotide sequences in the sample also encode this CDR3. The sample belongs to a study of blood T cell repertoires in COVID-19. Clones were read by immunoSEQ multiplex PCR, and TCRdb kept only the in-frame ones, dropping some. This sample yields under 250,000 clones, of which roughly 84% are seen a single time; 3.6% belongs to the top ten. The source is an elderly woman with acute or convalescent COVID-19. Sample: peripheral blood.

CDR3 nucleotide sequence: TGTGCCAGCAGCTCCGGACTAGCGGGGGCCTCTAGCACAGATACGCAATATTTT. Translating it yields CASSSGLAGASSTDTQYF. The chain carries TRBV11-3 and TRBJ2-3; 13 bases align to TRBD2. Germline loops: CDR1 SGHNT, CDR2 YENEEA. The CDR3 is 18 residues long.